This T cell receptor beta chain originates from a study of OX40 agonist ivuxolimab in advanced cancers. The table came from immunoSEQ multiplex PCR; TCRdb's copy has only in-frame clones and leaves some out. The profile shows more than 50,000 clones, nearly 80% of them singletons. V lost 4 bases, J lost 6 bases, and 4 bases lay in between. Germline V CDR1 and CDR2: ENHRY, SYGVKD. The CDR3 runs 11 residues. The chain carries TRBV10-3 and TRBJ2-1; D call uncertain. The input for sequencing was CD4+ or CD8+ T cells sorted from blood, taken in a trial of the OX40 agonist ivuxolimab. This receptor was obtained from an adult with an advanced solid tumor such as melanoma, head and neck, liver or kidney cancer. The CDR3 protein is CAISVGNEQFF. The CDR3 region has the DNA TGTGCCATCAGTGTAGGCAATGAGCAGTTCTTC.